This T cell receptor beta chain is from a study of shared clonotypes between healthy human individuals (dated by TCRdb to about 2020). About the investigation overall: The cohort comprised two women and a few men aged 18 to 49 years. The study deeply sequenced blood TCR repertoires of five healthy adults to estimate repertoire size and the extent of clonotype sharing between individuals. For each donor, three plates each were used for CD4 naive and CD4 memory, two plates were used for CD8 naive, and one plate was used for CD8 memory. Between about 0.94 and 8.9 billion PBMCs per donor were obtained by leukapheresis. Different laboratories and diverse techniques were used to prepare libraries and sequence TCR repertoires, to increase sequencing depth and limit assay-specific biases.

Donors were healthy HIV-negative adults with no recently reported acute infections or vaccinations. Every donor was a Caucasian adult living in Nashville, Tennessee, USA. Magnetic negative selection was used to enrich CD4+ T cells, after which naive cells were positively selected on CD45RA and the negative fraction became the memory subset. Blood was obtained by leukapheresis, after which PBMCs were separated by Ficoll-Histopaque density gradient centrifugation and cryopreserved in liquid nitrogen vapor phase. Analytical flow cytometry was used to check the purity and quantity of every magnetically sorted T cell population. From each sorted fraction, genomic DNA was isolated and quantified by UV absorbance on a Nanodrop 2000c. Using the deep immunoSEQ assay, multiplex PCR amplified TCR CDR3 regions from genomic DNA. For each cell subset, the extracted genomic DNA was distributed evenly across all wells of several immunoSEQ 96-well plates, and each plate served as one replicate. Each replicate PCR for sorted subsets received around 0.2 ug genomic DNA, equal to roughly 30,000 T cell genomes. Purified libraries were measured with a Qubit 3.0 fluorometer, size-checked on a Bioanalyzer 2100, and measured again with the KAPA Library Quantification kit. Each immunoSEQ 96-well plate was sequenced on its own single-read 150-cycle Illumina NextSeq 550 flow cell. As for how the authors treated the data: Because only junctional sequences without quality scores were contained in the immunoSEQ output, filtering matching that applied to full-length reads could not be performed. Sequences were annotated with PyIR, a Python wrapper for IgBLAST v1.9, using IMGT germline references to assign V/J genes and CDR3. Reads were filtered out if the reads had weak V/J assignments (E-value above 1e-6), no CDR3, stop codons, out-of-frame junctions, or ambiguous translated residues. A V3J clonotype was defined by an identical inferred V gene, J gene, and CDR3 amino acid sequence. Percentage overlap between repertoires was calculated by dividing the number of shared unique clonotypes by the size of the smaller repertoire. Three approaches were used to assess repertoire richness: RTK rarefaction, the Chao1 estimator, and Recon v2.1 estimates of unobserved clonotypes. OLGA was used to compute generation probabilities for all TCRbeta clonotypes that the gDNA method yielded from a few donors. Drawn from immuneACCESS, this table holds only the in-frame rearrangements with V and J called that TCRdb kept. Clones are partly lost; checked studies trace under half to an unresolved V gene and leave the rest unexplained. V, J and clone size reflect that table, while D and trimming were determined from the DNA. The sample data list more than 2,000,000 clones, and approximately 93% of these were observed just once. Of the sample, about 0.39% falls within the top ten clones.

Reading the germline V gene (reference sequence) gives CDR1 SEHNR and CDR2 FQNEAQ. Trimmed from V: 5 bases; trimmed from J: 0 bases; junction bases lacking a gene match: 9. The CDR3 goes from the cysteine to the phenylalanine over 16 residues. Here the CDR3 DNA is all that survives: 48 bases in frame from base 1. Points the paper makes about the study in general: Naive subsets generally had larger estimated clonotype richness than memory subsets. Only blood was sampled, and tissue TCR repertoires likely differ from those in blood. Rarefaction of sorted-subset datasets indicated incomplete sequencing despite the large sequencing depth. Compared with non-shared clonotypes, clonotypes shared by all four sorted-subset donors had higher generation probabilities. Approximately 5% of naive CD4, 3.5% of naive CD8, roughly 2.4% of memory CD4, and 0.35% to 0.5% of memory CD8 clonotypes were shared across a few donors. Pairwise subsampling indicated that sequencing depth was expected to affect the degree of clonotype sharing among donors. The small number of donors limited the genetic and exposure-history diversity represented.

A word on this clone: Its antigen target is currently unknown. There are no base qualities to consult, and no much larger clone falls within one base.

Recombination joined TRBV7-9 with TRBJ1-1; 7 of the junction bases match TRBD1. This receptor was taken from a man aged 18-30 years in good health. Some clones in this sample may be carry-over from other donors' samples. Input material: naive CD4+ T cells from PBMCs. The cell subset or site tag for this specimen amounts to: CD45RA+ positively selected. The CDR3 reads CASSPLTGTVNTEAFF. The nucleotide sequence is TGTGCCAGCAGCCCCCTTACCGGGACAGTGAACACTGAAGCTTTCTTT.